The present T cell receptor beta chain was sequenced within a study of control samples from healthy donors and cancer patients. Method: immunoSEQ multiplex PCR; TCRdb's copy keeps in-frame clones and lacks some. Of 170,000 or so clones detected, 75% to 95% appear once; the ten largest clones hold about 2.1%. V lost 5 bases, J lost 0 bases, and 5 bases stayed unmatched. Looked up from germline, CDR1 is KGHSH and CDR2 is LQKENI. This CDR3 contains 16 residues. Only a few counts were recorded for this clone. Sequenced sample: blood. This receptor was obtained from a middle-aged woman in good health. The chain combines TRBV18 with TRBJ1-3, with TRBD1 identical over 9 bases. The CDR3 spells CASSFGQGSSGNTIYF. CDR3 bases: TGTGCCAGCTCATTCGGACAGGGGTCCTCTGGAAACACCATATATTTT.